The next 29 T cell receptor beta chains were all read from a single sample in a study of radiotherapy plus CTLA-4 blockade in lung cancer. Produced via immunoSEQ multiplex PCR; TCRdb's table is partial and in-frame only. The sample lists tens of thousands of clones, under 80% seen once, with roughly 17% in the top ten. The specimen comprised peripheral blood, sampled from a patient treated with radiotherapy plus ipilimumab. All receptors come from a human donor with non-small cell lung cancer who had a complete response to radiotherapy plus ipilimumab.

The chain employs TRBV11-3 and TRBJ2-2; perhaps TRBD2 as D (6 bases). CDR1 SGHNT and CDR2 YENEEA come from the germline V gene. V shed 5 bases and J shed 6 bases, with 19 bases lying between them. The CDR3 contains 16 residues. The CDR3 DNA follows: TGTGCCAGCAGCCCAGGGCGGGGCAGGCGGGCCGGGGAGCTGTTTTTT. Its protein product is CASSPGRGRRAGELFF.

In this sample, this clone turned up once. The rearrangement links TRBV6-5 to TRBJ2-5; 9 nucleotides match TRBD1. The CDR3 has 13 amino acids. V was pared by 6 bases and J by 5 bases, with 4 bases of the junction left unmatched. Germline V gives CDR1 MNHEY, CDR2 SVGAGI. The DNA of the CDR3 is TGTGCCAGCAGGGGGACAGGGTTGGAGACCCAGTACTTC. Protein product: CASRGTGLETQYF.

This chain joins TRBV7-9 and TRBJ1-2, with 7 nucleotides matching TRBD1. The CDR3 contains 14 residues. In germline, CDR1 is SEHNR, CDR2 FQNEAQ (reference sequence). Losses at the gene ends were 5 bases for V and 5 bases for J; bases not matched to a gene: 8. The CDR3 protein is CASSQGQRLYGYTF. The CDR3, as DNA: TGTGCCAGCAGCCAGGGACAGCGACTTTATGGCTACACCTTC. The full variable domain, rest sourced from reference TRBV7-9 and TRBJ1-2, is DTGVSQNPRHKITKRGQNVTFRCDPISEHNRLYWYRQTLGQGPEFLTYFQNEAQLEKSRLLSDRFSAERPKGSFSTLEIQRTEQGDSAMYLCASSQGQRLYGYTFGSGTRLTVV.

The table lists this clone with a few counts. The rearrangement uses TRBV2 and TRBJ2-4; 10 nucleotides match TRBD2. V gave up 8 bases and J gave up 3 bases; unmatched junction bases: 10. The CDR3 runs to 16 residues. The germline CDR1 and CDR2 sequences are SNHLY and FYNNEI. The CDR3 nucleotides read TGTGCCAGCTCGAGCGGGAGGGCCCTCGTCAAAAACATTCAGTACTTC. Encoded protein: CASSSGRALVKNIQYF.

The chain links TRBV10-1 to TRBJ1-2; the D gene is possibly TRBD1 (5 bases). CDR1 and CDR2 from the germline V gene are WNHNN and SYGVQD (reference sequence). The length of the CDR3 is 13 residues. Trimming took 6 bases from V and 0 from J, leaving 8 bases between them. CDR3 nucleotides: TGCGCCAGCAGCGGAGGGGCTAACTATGGCTACACCTTC. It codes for CASSGGANYGYTF.

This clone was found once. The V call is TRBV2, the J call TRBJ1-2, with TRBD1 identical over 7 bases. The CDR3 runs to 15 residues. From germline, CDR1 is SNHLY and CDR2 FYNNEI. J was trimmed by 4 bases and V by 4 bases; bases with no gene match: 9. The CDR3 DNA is TGTGCCAGCAGTGGAGAGGGGGCCAAAGGCTATGGCTACACCTTC. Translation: CASSGEGAKGYGYTF.

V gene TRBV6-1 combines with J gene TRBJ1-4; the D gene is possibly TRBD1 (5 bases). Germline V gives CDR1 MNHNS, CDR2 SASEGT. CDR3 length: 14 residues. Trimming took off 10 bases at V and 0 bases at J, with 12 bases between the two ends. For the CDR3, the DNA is TGTGCCACCCTACAGGACGCAACTAATGAAAAACTGTTTTTT. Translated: CATLQDATNEKLFF.

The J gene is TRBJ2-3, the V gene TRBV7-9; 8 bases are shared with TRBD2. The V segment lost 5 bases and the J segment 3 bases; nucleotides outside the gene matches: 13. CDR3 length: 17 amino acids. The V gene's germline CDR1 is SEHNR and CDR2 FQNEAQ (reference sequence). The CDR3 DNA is TGTGCCAGCAGCCCACGGGGGGGCAGTCTACGAACAGATACGCAGTATTTT. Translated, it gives CASSPRGGSLRTDTQYF.

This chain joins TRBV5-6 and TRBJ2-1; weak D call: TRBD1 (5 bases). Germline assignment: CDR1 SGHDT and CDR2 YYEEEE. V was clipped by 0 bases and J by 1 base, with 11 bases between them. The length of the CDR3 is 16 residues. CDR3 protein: CASSLGRARSYNEQFF. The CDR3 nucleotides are TGTGCCAGCAGCTTGGGCAGGGCAAGATCCTACAATGAGCAGTTCTTC.

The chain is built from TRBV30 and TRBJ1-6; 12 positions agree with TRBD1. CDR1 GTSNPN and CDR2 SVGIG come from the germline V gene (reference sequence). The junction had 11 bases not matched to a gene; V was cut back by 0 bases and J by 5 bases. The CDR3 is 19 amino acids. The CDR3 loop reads CAWSVQGTGGRLHNSPLHF. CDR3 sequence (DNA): TGTGCCTGGAGTGTACAGGGGACAGGGGGCCGACTTCATAATTCACCCCTCCACTTT.

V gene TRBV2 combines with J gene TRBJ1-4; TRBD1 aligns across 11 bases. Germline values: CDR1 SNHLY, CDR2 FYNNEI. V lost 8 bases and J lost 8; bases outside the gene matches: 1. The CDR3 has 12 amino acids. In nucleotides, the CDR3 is TGTGCCAGCCGGGACAGGGGGGAAAAACTGTTTTTT. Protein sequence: CASRDRGEKLFF. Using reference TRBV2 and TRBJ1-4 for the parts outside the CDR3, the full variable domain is EPEVTQTPSHQVTQMGQEVILRCVPISNHLYFYWYRQILGQKVEFLVSFYNNEISEKSEIFDDQFSVERPDGSNFTLKIRSTKLEDSAMYFCASRDRGEKLFFGSGTQLSVL.

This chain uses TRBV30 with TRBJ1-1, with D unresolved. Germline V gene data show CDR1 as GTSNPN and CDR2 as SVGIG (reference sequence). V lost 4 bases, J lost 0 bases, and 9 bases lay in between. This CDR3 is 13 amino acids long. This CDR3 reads CAWKTHLNTEAFF. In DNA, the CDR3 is TGTGCCTGGAAAACACATCTGAACACTGAAGCTTTCTTT.

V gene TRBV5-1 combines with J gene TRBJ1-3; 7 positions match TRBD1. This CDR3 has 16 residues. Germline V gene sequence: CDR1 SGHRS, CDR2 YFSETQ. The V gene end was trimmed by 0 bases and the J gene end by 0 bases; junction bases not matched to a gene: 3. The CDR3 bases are TGCGCCAGCAGCTTGGTTGGGACAGCCTCTGGAAACACCATATATTTT. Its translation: CASSLVGTASGNTIYF.

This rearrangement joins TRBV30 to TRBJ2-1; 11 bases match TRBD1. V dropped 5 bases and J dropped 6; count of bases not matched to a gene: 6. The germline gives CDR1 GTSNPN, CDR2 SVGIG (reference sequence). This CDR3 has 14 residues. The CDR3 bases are TGTGCCTGGGGACAGGGGGCGGGGGGCAATGAGCAGTTCTTC. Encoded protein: CAWGQGAGGNEQFF.

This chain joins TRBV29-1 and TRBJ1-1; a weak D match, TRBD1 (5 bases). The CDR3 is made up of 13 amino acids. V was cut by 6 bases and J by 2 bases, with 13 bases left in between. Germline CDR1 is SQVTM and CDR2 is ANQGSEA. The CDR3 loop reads CSVLRVGNTEAFF. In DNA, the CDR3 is TGCAGCGTCCTCAGGGTGGGAAACACTGAAGCTTTCTTT.

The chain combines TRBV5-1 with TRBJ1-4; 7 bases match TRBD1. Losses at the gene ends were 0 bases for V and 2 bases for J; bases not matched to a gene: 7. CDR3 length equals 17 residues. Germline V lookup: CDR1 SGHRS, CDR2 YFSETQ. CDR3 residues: CASSLGLKQGTNEKLFF. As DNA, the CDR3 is TGCGCCAGCAGCTTGGGCTTAAAACAGGGGACTAATGAAAAACTGTTTTTT.

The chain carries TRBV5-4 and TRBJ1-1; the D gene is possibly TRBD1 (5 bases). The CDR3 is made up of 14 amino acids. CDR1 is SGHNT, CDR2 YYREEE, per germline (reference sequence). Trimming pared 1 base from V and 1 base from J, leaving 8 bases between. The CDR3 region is CASSLIGQNTEAFF. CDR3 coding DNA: TGTGCCAGCAGCTTGATCGGACAGAACACTGAAGCTTTCTTT. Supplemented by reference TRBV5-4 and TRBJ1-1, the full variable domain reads ETGVTQSPTHLIKTRGQQVTLRCSSQSGHNTVSWYQQALGQGPQFIFQYYREEENGRGNFPPRFSGLQFPNYSSELNVNALELDDSALYLCASSLIGQNTEAFFGQGTRLTVV.

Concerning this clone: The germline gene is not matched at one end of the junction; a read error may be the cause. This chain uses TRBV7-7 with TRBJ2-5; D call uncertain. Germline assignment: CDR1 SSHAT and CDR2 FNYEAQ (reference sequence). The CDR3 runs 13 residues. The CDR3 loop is CASSTWQHETQYF. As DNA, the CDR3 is TGTGCTAGCAGCACATGGCAACACGAGACCCAGTACTTC.

In DNA, the CDR3 is TGTGCCAGCAGTAAAACGGGAGTCGAGCAGTACGTC. The encoded protein is CASSKTGVEQYV. The chain couples TRBV6-5 to TRBJ2-7, with a tentative D call TRBD2 (6 bases). Trimming took 5 bases from V and 6 from J, leaving 11 bases between them. The V gene's germline CDR1 is MNHEY and CDR2 SVGAGI. The CDR3 covers 12 residues.

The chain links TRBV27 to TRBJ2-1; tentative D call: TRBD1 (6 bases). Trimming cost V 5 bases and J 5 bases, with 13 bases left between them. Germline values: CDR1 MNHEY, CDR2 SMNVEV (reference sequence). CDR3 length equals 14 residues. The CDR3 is CASSQQGPNNEQFF. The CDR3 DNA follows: TGTGCCAGCAGTCAGCAGGGGCCCAACAATGAGCAGTTCTTC.

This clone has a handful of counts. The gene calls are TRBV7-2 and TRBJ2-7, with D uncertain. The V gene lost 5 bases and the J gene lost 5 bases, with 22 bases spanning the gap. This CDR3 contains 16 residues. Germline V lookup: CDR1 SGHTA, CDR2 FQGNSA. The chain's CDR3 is CASSPDGRVRGDEQYF. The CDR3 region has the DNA TGTGCCAGCAGCCCCGACGGAAGAGTCCGCGGCGACGAGCAGTACTTC.

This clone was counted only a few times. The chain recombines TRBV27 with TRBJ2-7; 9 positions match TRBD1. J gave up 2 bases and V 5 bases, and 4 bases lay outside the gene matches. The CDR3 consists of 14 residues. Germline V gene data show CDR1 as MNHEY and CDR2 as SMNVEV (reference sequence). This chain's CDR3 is CASSPRTGAYEQYV. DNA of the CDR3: TGTGCCAGCAGTCCGCGGACAGGGGCCTACGAGCAGTACGTC.

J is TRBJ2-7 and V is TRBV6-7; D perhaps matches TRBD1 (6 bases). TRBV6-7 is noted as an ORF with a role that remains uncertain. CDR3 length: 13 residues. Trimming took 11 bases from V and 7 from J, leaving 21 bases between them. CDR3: CACHGRGSREQYF. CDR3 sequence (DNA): TGTGCCTGCCACGGCAGGGGCTCAAGGGAGCAGTACTTC.

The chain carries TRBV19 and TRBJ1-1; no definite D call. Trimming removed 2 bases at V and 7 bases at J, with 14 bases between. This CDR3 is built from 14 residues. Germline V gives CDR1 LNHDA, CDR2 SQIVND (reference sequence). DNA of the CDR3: TGTGCCAGTAGTATACGGCGAGGGAGCGATGAAGCTTTCTTT. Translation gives CASSIRRGSDEAFF.

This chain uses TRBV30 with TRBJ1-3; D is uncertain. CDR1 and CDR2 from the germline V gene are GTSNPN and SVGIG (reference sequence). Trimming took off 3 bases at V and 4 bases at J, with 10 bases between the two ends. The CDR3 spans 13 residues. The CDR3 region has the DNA TGTGCCTGGAGACGGGGTCCGGGAAACACCATATATTTT. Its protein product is CAWRRGPGNTIYF.

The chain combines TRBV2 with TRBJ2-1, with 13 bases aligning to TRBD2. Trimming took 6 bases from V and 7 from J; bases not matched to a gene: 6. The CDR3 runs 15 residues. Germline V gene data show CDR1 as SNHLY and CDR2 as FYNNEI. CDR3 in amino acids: CASRGLAGVVNEQFF. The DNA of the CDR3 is TGTGCCAGCAGAGGACTAGCGGGAGTAGTGAATGAGCAGTTCTTC.

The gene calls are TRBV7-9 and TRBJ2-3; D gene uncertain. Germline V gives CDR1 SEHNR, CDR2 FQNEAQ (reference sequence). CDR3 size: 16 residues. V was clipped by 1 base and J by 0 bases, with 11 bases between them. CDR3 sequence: CASSLEQTPSTDTQYF. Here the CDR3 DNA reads TGTGCCAGCAGCTTAGAACAGACCCCTAGCACAGATACGCAGTATTTT.

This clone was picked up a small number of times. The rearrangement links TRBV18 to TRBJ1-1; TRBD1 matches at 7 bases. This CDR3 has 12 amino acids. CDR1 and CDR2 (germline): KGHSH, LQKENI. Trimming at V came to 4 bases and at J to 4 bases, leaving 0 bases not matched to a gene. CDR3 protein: CASSQGATEAFF. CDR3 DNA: TGTGCCAGCTCACAGGGGGCCACTGAAGCTTTCTTT. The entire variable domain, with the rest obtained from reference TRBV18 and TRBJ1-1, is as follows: NAGVMQNPRHLVRRRGQEARLRCSPMKGHSHVYWYRQLPEEGLKFMVYLQKENIIDESGMPKERFSAEFPKEGPSILRIQQVVRGDSAAYFCASSQGATEAFFGQGTRLTVV.

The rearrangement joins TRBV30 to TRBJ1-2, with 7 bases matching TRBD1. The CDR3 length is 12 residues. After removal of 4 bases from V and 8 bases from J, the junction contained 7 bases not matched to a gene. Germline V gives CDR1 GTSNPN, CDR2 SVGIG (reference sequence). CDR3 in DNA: TGTGCCTGGACCCCACAGGGGAACGGCTACACCTTC. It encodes CAWTPQGNGYTF. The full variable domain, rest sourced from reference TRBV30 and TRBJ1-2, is SQTIHQWPATLVQPVGSPLSLECTVEGTSNPNLYWYRQAAGRGLQLLFYSVGIGQISSEVPQNLSASRPQDRQFILSSKKLLLSDSGFYLCAWTPQGNGYTFGSGTRLTVV.